A single sample is the source of the 16 T cell receptor beta chains below, sequenced in a study of follicular helper T cells after annual influenza vaccination. TCRdb's table, derived via immunoSEQ multiplex PCR, lists solely in-frame clones and lacks some. The repertoire holds 8,500 to 10,000 clones, 80% to 85% seen once, with roughly 0.54% in the top ten. Time point: 2013-2014 season, 7 days after vaccination. The material sequenced was CXCR5- memory CD4+ T cells sorted from blood, taken 7 days after influenza vaccination. These receptors all stem from an adult who received the influenza vaccine.

V usage is TRBV19 and J usage is TRBJ2-1; 12 bases line up with TRBD2. Germline V gene lookup returns CDR1 LNHDA and CDR2 SQIVND (reference sequence). CDR3 size: 15 residues. Trimming took 3 bases from V and 4 from J; bases not matched to a gene: 1. Written as DNA, the CDR3 is TGTGCCAGTAGTATGACTAGCGGGAGTTACAATGAGCAGTTCTTC. This codes for CASSMTSGSYNEQFF.

The chain carries TRBV29-1 and TRBJ2-5, with a tentative D call TRBD1 (6 bases). CDR3 length: 15 amino acids. The V gene's germline CDR1 is SQVTM and CDR2 ANQGSEA. V was shortened by 2 bases and J by 5 bases, with 18 bases between the two germline ends. The CDR3 DNA sequence: TGCAGCGTTGAACGGGACACCGGCGGGTGGGAGACCCAGTACTTC. Translating it yields CSVERDTGGWETQYF.

The chain joins TRBV18 to TRBJ2-7; no reliable D call. Germline CDR1 and CDR2: KGHSH and LQKENI. V was pared by 6 bases and J by 0 bases, with 12 bases between. The CDR3 length is 14 residues. The chain's CDR3 is CASSPSSDSYEQYF. CDR3 coding DNA: TGTGCCAGCTCCCCTAGTAGTGACTCCTACGAGCAGTACTTC.

V and J are TRBV6-1 and TRBJ1-5; tentatively, D is TRBD1 (5 bases). This CDR3 has 17 residues. V gave up 2 bases and J gave up 3 bases, with 17 bases separating them. From germline, CDR1 is MNHNS and CDR2 SASEGT. The CDR3 coding sequence is TGTGCCAGCAGTGAAAACCGTTGGACAAACTTCAATCAGCCCCAGCATTTT. It encodes CASSENRWTNFNQPQHF.

The chain is built from TRBV9 and TRBJ1-5; a possible D gene is TRBD1 (5 bases). The CDR3 has 14 residues. Germline lookup yields CDR1 SGDLS and CDR2 YYNGEE. V lost 0 bases, J lost 11 bases, and 15 bases lay in between. This CDR3 reads CASSVGGSGTAQHF. The CDR3 region has the DNA TGTGCCAGCAGCGTAGGCGGGTCGGGGACGGCCCAGCATTTT.

The chain recombines TRBV6-1 with TRBJ1-5; unclear D gene. CDR1 is MNHNS and CDR2 is SASEGT in the germline V gene. V was pared by 3 bases and J by 2 bases, with 14 bases between. The CDR3 runs 16 residues. CDR3 amino acids: CASSETQFVGNQPQHF. The CDR3 DNA is TGTGCCAGCAGTGAGACTCAATTTGTAGGCAATCAGCCCCAGCATTTT.

This chain links TRBV29-1 with TRBJ2-5; TRBD2 aligns across 11 bases. CDR1 and CDR2 from the germline V gene are SQVTM and ANQGSEA. V shed 5 bases, J shed 1 base, and the junction held 0 bases outside the gene matches. The CDR3 contains 13 residues. DNA for the CDR3: TGCAGCGTTCTAGCGGGGGGCCAAGAGACCCAGTACTTC. Translating gives CSVLAGGQETQYF. The full variable domain, rest sourced from reference TRBV29-1 and TRBJ2-5, is SAVISQKPSRDICQRGTSLTIQCQVDSQVTMMFWYRQQPGQSLTLIATANQGSEATYESGFVIDKFPISRPNLTFSTLTVSNMSPEDSSIYLCSVLAGGQETQYFGPGTRLLVL.

The chain joins TRBV5-1 to TRBJ1-6; 7 bases are shared with TRBD1. The length of the CDR3 is 16 residues. Germline CDR1 and CDR2: SGHRS and YFSETQ. The V segment lost 2 bases and the J segment 0 bases; nucleotides outside the gene matches: 2. CDR3 DNA sequence: TGCGCCAGCAGCTTAGGACAGGACTCCTATAATTCACCCCTCCACTTT. Encoded protein: CASSLGQDSYNSPLHF.

J is TRBJ2-6 and V is TRBV2; a weak D match, TRBD2 (6 bases). This CDR3 has 16 residues. Germline lookup yields CDR1 SNHLY and CDR2 FYNNEI. Trimming left V 7 bases short and J 0 bases short, with 13 bases between. The CDR3 region is CASNAGSGSGANVLTF. The CDR3 nucleotides are TGTGCCAGCAATGCGGGAAGTGGCTCTGGGGCCAACGTCCTGACTTTC.

V gene TRBV19 combines with J gene TRBJ1-2; TRBD1 agrees at 9 bases. The germline V gene has CDR1 LNHDA and CDR2 SQIVND (reference sequence). V shed 6 bases, J shed 5 bases, and the junction held 4 bases outside the gene matches. This CDR3 has 13 residues. CDR3 protein: CASSPGTGYGYTF. CDR3 in DNA: TGTGCCAGTAGCCCCGGGACAGGGTATGGCTACACCTTC.

J is TRBJ2-7 and V is TRBV20-1; D gene ambiguous. The length of the CDR3 is 11 residues. V was shortened by 6 bases and J by 5 bases, with 11 bases between the two germline ends. In germline, CDR1 is DFQATT, CDR2 SNEGSKA (reference sequence). The CDR3 DNA reads TGCAGTGCAGCTAGGGCGAACGAGCAGTACTTC. Amino acids: CSAARANEQYF.

The V gene is TRBV7-2, the J gene TRBJ1-4; TRBD1 might be the D (5 bases). Between the trimmed V and J ends, which lost 5 bases and 0 bases, there was a span of 13 bases. Per germline, CDR1 SGHTA and CDR2 FQGNSA. The CDR3 sequence is 16 residues long. CDR3: CASSITGLATNEKLFF. The CDR3 DNA reads as TGTGCCAGCAGCATAACGGGACTTGCAACTAATGAAAAACTGTTTTTT.

J is TRBJ2-2 and V is TRBV19; D is possibly TRBD2 (5 bases). Per the germline V gene, CDR1 is LNHDA and CDR2 is SQIVND (reference sequence). V dropped 5 bases and J dropped 2 bases, with 15 bases sitting between them. The CDR3 is 16 residues long. CDR3 residues: CASSLDWTGNTGELFF. In DNA, the CDR3 is TGTGCCAGTAGTTTGGACTGGACGGGAAACACCGGGGAGCTGTTTTTT.

The chain joins TRBV30 to TRBJ2-7; a weak D match, TRBD1 (5 bases). CDR3 length: 13 amino acids. V lost 4 bases and J 6 bases, leaving 16 bases between the germline ends. Looked up from germline, CDR1 is GTSNPN and CDR2 is SVGIG (reference sequence). Written as DNA, the CDR3 is TGTGCCTGGACCGGCAGGGAAGACGGCGAGCAGTACTTC. This sequence encodes CAWTGREDGEQYF.

This chain links TRBV19 with TRBJ2-5; perhaps TRBD2 as D (5 bases). The CDR3 is 13 amino acids. Trimming cost V 5 bases and J 5 bases, with 12 bases left between them. CDR1 and CDR2 (germline): LNHDA, SQIVND (reference sequence). The CDR3: CASSGEGRETQYF. The CDR3 DNA follows: TGTGCCAGTAGTGGAGAGGGCAGGGAGACCCAGTACTTC. The full variable domain, completed using reference TRBV19 and TRBJ2-5, is DGGITQSPKYLFRKEGQNVTLSCEQNLNHDAMYWYRQDPGQGLRLIYYSQIVNDFQKGDIAEGYSVSREKKESFPLTVTSAQKNPTAFYLCASSGEGRETQYFGPGTRLLVL.

The J gene is TRBJ2-1, the V gene TRBV7-2, with a tentative D call TRBD1 (6 bases). The CDR3 totals 16 residues. From germline, CDR1 is SGHTA and CDR2 FQGNSA. The ends were cut back, 1 base at V and 3 bases at J, with 13 bases in the middle. Here the CDR3 DNA reads TGTGCCAGCAGCTTAGGCGCGACAGGCATCTACAATGAGCAGTTCTTC. Translated: CASSLGATGIYNEQFF.